The rows below give T cell receptor beta chains drawn from one sample of a study of monozygotic twins with inflammatory bowel disease. Following a re-call of the 5' RACE reads, TCRdb has one entry per CDR3 protein and lacks DNA. Its table lists more than 85,000 distinct CDR3 sequences. Sequencing used blood. The source of these receptors is a human donor with ulcerative colitis or Crohn's disease, or a healthy co-twin of an affected twin (not recorded which). Each CDR3 is given with its conserved first and last residue.

v_gene,j_gene,CDR3aa
TRBV3-1,TRBJ2-7,CASSLRQSYEQYF
TRBV7-9,TRBJ1-2,CASSWAGDYGYTF
TRBV6-1,TRBJ2-5,CASIGRGWETQYF
TRBV7-9,TRBJ1-2,CASSPLGGVYGYTF
TRBV15,TRBJ1-5,CATSTSGASNQPQHF
TRBV2,TRBJ1-4,CASRSDRGPEKLFF
TRBV20-1,TRBJ1-5,CSARQGPKGAQHF
TRBV11-3,TRBJ2-1,CASSLGRVGYNEQFF
TRBV6-2/TRBV6-3,TRBJ1-5,CASSPTGLTQPQHF
TRBV11-2,TRBJ1-4,CASSLRGKLFF
TRBV14,TRBJ2-7,CASSQVDRRLAGGSYEQYF
TRBV5-6,TRBJ2-1,CASSRGTSGRSYNEPLINEQFF
TRBV7-6,TRBJ1-1,CASSPVGTYMNTEAFF
TRBV5-4,TRBJ1-2,CASSLGGSGGYTF
TRBV20-1,TRBJ2-1,CSARDHRRGDNEQFF
TRBV12-3/TRBV12-4,TRBJ2-1,CASSTKLATPYNEQFF
TRBV12-3/TRBV12-4,TRBJ1-4,CASSLGGRAKDLLFF
TRBV5-5,TRBJ2-7,CASSLLLSSYEQYF
TRBV5-1,TRBJ2-3,CASTLADFTDTQYF
TRBV29-1,TRBJ1-2,CSVAGTEVYGYTF
TRBV7-2,TRBJ1-4,CASSLGAGNEKLFF
TRBV6-2/TRBV6-3,TRBJ2-2,CASSYSEWSTSGLRENTGELFF
TRBV24-1,TRBJ2-7,CATSASGLFGGEQYF
TRBV12-3/TRBV12-4,TRBJ2-1,CASSLGRTAYNEQFF